These 12 T cell receptor beta chains share one sample of origin, sequenced in a study of siplizumab effects on memory and regulatory T cells. TCRdb's table, derived via immunoSEQ multiplex PCR, lists solely in-frame clones and lacks some. The sample gives around 110,000 clones, less than 95% of which show up once; roughly 1.5% is in the top ten. Sequences were obtained from non-Treg CD4+ T cells sorted from blood. All receptors derive from a human donor in good health.

The V gene is TRBV9, the J gene TRBJ2-2; unclear D gene. Trimming left V 1 base short and J 0 bases short, with 7 bases between. This CDR3 region has 15 residues. Germline assignment: CDR1 SGDLS and CDR2 YYNGEE. CDR3 nucleotides: TGTGCCAGCAGCGTATGGGATGCGAACACCGGGGAGCTGTTTTTT. Its translation is CASSVWDANTGELFF.

CDR3 amino acids: CASRPTRSYEQYF. The CDR3 nucleotides are TGTGCCAGCCGCCCGACGAGAAGCTACGAGCAGTACTTC. The V call is TRBV7-2, the J call TRBJ2-7; D gene uncertain. Looked up from germline, CDR1 is SGHTA and CDR2 is FQGNSA. CDR3 length: 13 residues. V lost 8 bases to trimming and J lost 3 bases, with 14 bases between them.

A few counts support this clone. The rearrangement joins TRBV6-5 to TRBJ1-1, with D uncertain. CDR3 size: 11 residues. From germline, CDR1 is MNHEY and CDR2 SVGAGI. V lost 4 bases and J 10 bases, leaving 10 bases between the germline ends. CDR3 sequence (DNA): TGTGCCAGCAGTTCTCGGGTCGCAGCTTTCTTT. Translated, it gives CASSSRVAAFF.

As to this clone: The junction shows a germline mismatch at one end, possibly a read error. The same CDR3 can be traced to other DNA sequences in this sample. This sequence joins TRBV5-1 and TRBJ1-1; possible D gene TRBD1, 6 bases. Germline assignment: CDR1 SGHRS and CDR2 YFSETQ. The CDR3 spans 14 residues. CDR3 residues: CASSSGQSNTEAFF. The DNA of the CDR3 is TGCGCCAGCAGCTCTGGACAGTCGAACACTGAAGCCTTCTTT.

The chain uses TRBV14 and TRBJ2-7; 7 bases are a match to TRBD1. Germline-derived CDR1 and CDR2 are SGHDN and FVKESK. Losses at the gene ends were 1 base for V and 2 bases for J; bases not matched to a gene: 2. The CDR3 totals 14 residues. CDR3 in DNA: TGTGCCAGCAGCCAAGCGCAGGGGGCCTACGAGCAGTACTTC. Its translation is CASSQAQGAYEQYF.

This sequence joins TRBV10-1 and TRBJ2-2, with 11 positions matching TRBD2. In germline, CDR1 is WNHNN, CDR2 SYGVQD (reference sequence). After removal of 3 bases from V and 1 base from J, the junction contained 1 base not matched to a gene. The length of the CDR3 is 16 residues. CDR3 nucleotide sequence: TGCGCCAGCAGTGACGGGACTAGCGGGAACACCGGGGAGCTGTTTTTT. Its translation: CASSDGTSGNTGELFF.

This chain links TRBV15 with TRBJ1-6; TRBD1 aligns across 10 bases. Per the germline V gene, CDR1 is LNHNV and CDR2 is YYDKDF (reference sequence). With V trimmed by 5 bases and J by 10 bases, 8 bases remained unmatched. The CDR3 totals 15 residues. The CDR3 DNA sequence: TGTGCCACCAGCTTTGGGGACAGGGGACTGTCACCCCTCCACTTT. Translated: CATSFGDRGLSPLHF.

CDR3 nucleotide sequence: TGTGCCACCAGCAGAGATAGGGGGTCCCTTAGCTCCTACGAGCAGTACTTC. Encoded protein: CATSRDRGSLSSYEQYF. This rearrangement joins TRBV15 to TRBJ2-7, with D possibly TRBD1 on 6 matching bases. The V end lost 0 bases, the J end lost 0 bases, and 15 bases lay between the germline ends. The length of the CDR3 is 17 residues. Germline V CDR1 and CDR2: LNHNV, YYDKDF (reference sequence).

A few counts support this clone. This CDR3 is CASSLRSTETQYF. DNA for the CDR3: TGCGCCAGCAGCTTGCGGTCTACAGAGACCCAGTACTTC. The rearrangement joins TRBV5-1 to TRBJ2-5; D is uncertain. The CDR3 length is 13 residues. Germline CDR1 and CDR2: SGHRS and YFSETQ. V gave up 1 base and J gave up 4 bases, with 8 bases separating them.

This clone was seen repeatedly, ten times or more. J is TRBJ1-3 and V is TRBV19; D perhaps matches TRBD1 (5 bases). CDR1 is LNHDA and CDR2 is SQIVND in the germline V gene (reference sequence). V was cut by 11 bases and J by 0 bases, with 8 bases left in between. This CDR3 is 12 amino acids long. The CDR3 DNA sequence: TGTGCCGGGAGGGGCTCTGGAAACACCATATATTTT. Translation gives CAGRGSGNTIYF. Full variable domain (missing parts from reference TRBV19 and TRBJ1-3): DGGITQSPKYLFRKEGQNVTLSCEQNLNHDAMYWYRQDPGQGLRLIYYSQIVNDFQKGDIAEGYSVSREKKESFPLTVTSAQKNPTAFYLCAGRGSGNTIYFGEGSWLTVV.

This rearrangement joins TRBV2 to TRBJ2-7; tentatively, D is TRBD1 (6 bases). The CDR3 runs 15 residues. The germline V gene has CDR1 SNHLY and CDR2 FYNNEI. V was pared by 1 base and J by 4 bases, with 14 bases between. CDR3 residues: CASSEGLRGWYEQYF. The CDR3 region has the DNA TGTGCCAGCAGTGAAGGTCTCAGGGGATGGTACGAGCAGTACTTC.

The chain employs TRBV25-1 and TRBJ1-2; 12 bases are a match to TRBD1. The CDR3 consists of 15 residues. Germline assignment: CDR1 MGHDK and CDR2 SYGVNS. The J segment lost 5 bases and the V segment lost 2 bases, leaving 3 bases of the junction unmatched. The CDR3 DNA reads as TGTGCCAGCAGTGAACCGGGACAGGGGGCATATGGCTACACCTTC. This sequence encodes CASSEPGQGAYGYTF.